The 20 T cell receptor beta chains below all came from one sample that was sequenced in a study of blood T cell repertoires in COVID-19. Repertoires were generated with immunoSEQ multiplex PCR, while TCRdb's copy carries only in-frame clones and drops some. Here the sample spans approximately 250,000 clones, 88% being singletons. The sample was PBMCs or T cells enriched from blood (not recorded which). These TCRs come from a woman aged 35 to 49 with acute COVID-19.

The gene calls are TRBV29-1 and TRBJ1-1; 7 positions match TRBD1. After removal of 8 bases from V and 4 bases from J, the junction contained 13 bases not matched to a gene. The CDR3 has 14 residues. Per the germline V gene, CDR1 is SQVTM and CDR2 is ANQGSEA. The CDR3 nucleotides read TGCAGCACTGGACAGGACCAAACCTCCACTGAAGCTTTCTTT. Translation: CSTGQDQTSTEAFF. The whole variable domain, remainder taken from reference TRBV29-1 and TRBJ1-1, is SAVISQKPSRDICQRGTSLTIQCQVDSQVTMMFWYRQQPGQSLTLIATANQGSEATYESGFVIDKFPISRPNLTFSTLTVSNMSPEDSSIYLCSTGQDQTSTEAFFGQGTRLTVV.

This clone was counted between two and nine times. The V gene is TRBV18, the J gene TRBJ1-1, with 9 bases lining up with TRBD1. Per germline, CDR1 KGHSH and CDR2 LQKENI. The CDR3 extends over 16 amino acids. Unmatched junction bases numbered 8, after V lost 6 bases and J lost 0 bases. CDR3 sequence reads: CASSPGTGLMNTEAFF. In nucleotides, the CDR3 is TGTGCCAGCTCGCCCGGGACAGGGTTAATGAACACTGAAGCTTTCTTT.

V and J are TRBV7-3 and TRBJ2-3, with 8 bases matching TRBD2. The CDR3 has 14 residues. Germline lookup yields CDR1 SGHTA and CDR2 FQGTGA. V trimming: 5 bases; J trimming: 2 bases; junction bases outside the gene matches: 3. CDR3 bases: TGTGCCAGCAGCCCGCGGGGGGCCACAGATACGCAGTATTTT. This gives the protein CASSPRGATDTQYF.

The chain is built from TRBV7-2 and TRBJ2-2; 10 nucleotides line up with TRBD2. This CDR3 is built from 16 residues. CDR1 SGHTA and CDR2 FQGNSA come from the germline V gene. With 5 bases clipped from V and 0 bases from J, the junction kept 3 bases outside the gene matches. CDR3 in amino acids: CASSRLAGANTGELFF. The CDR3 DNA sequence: TGTGCCAGCAGCCGCCTAGCGGGAGCGAACACCGGGGAGCTGTTTTTT. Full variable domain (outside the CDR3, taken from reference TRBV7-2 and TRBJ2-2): GAGVSQSPSNKVTEKGKDVELRCDPISGHTALYWYRQSLGQGLEFLIYFQGNSAPDKSGLPSDRFSAERTGGSVSTLTIQRTQQEDSAVYLCASSRLAGANTGELFFGEGSRLTVL.

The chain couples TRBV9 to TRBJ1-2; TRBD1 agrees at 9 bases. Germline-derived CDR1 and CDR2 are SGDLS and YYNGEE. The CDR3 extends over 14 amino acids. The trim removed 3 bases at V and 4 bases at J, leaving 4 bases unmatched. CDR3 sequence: CASSAGTGIYGYTF. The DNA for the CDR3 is TGTGCCAGCAGCGCCGGGACAGGGATCTATGGCTACACCTTC.

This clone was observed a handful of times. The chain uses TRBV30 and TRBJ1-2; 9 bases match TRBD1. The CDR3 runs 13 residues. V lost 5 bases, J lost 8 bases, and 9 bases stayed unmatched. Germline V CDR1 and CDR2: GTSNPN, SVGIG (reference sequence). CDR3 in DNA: TGTGCCTGGGTGCCCGGGACAGGGAGAGGCTACACCTTC. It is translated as CAWVPGTGRGYTF.

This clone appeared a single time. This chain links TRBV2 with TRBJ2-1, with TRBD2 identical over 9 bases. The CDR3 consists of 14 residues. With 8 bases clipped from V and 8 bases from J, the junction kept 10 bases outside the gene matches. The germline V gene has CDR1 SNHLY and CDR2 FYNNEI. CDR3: CASPNGLASHEQFF. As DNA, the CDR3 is TGTGCCAGCCCCAACGGACTAGCGTCCCATGAGCAGTTCTTC.

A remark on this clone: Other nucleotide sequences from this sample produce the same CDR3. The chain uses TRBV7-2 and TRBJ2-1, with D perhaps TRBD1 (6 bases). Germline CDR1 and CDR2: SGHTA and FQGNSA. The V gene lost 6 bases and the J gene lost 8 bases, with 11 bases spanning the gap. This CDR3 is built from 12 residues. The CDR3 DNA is TGTGCCAGCAGTTCAACAGGGTATGAGCAGTTCTTC. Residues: CASSSTGYEQFF.

This chain's CDR3 is CAISVIAGGDEQYF. The CDR3 DNA reads TGTGCCATCAGTGTCATAGCGGGAGGAGACGAGCAGTACTTC. The V and J genes are TRBV10-3 and TRBJ2-7; TRBD2 matches 10 bases. J lost 5 bases, V lost 4 bases, and 5 bases had no gene match. The CDR3 loop spans 14 amino acids. The germline CDR1 and CDR2 sequences are ENHRY and SYGVKD.

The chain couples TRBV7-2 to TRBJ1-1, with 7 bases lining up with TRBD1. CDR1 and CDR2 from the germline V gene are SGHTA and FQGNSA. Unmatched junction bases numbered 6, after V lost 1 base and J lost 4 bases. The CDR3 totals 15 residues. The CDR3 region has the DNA TGTGCCAGCAGCTTAGTGAGACAGGGTCGCACTGAAGCTTTCTTT. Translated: CASSLVRQGRTEAFF.

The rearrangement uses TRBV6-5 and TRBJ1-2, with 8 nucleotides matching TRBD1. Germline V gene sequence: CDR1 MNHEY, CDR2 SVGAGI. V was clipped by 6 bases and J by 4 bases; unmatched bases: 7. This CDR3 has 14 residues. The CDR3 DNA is TGTGCCAGCAGACCGGGACAGGTTGGCTATGGCTACACCTTC. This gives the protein CASRPGQVGYGYTF.

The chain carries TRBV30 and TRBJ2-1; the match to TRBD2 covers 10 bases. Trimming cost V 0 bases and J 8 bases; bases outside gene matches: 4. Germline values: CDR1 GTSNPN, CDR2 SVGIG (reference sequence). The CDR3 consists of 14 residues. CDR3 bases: TGTGCCTGGAGTGTAGCGGGAGGGAGGGATGAGCAGTTCTTC. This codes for CAWSVAGGRDEQFF.

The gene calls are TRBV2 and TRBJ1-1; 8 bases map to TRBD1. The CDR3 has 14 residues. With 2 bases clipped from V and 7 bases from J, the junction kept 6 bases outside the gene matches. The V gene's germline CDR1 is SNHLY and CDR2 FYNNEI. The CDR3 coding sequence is TGTGCCAGCAGTGAAAGACAGGGGTCCGTTGAAGCTTTCTTT. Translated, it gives CASSERQGSVEAFF.

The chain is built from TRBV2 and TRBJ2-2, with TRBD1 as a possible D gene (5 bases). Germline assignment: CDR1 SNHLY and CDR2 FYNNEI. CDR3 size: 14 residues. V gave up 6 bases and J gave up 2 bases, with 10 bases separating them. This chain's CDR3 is CASRGLVNTGELFF. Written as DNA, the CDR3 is TGTGCCAGCAGGGGGCTTGTAAACACCGGGGAGCTGTTTTTT.

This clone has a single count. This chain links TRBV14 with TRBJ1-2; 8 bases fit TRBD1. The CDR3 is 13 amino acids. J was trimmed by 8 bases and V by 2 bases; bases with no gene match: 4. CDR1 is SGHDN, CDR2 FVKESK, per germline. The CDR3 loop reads CASSQYSGGGYTF. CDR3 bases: TGTGCCAGCAGCCAATATTCAGGGGGCGGCTACACCTTC.

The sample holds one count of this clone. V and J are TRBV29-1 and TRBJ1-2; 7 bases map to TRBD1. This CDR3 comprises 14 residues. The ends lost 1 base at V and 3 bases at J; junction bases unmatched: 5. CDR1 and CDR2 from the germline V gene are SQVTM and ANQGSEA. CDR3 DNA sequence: TGCAGCGTTGAAGGCCCGACAGGGCACTATGGCTACACCTTC. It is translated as CSVEGPTGHYGYTF.

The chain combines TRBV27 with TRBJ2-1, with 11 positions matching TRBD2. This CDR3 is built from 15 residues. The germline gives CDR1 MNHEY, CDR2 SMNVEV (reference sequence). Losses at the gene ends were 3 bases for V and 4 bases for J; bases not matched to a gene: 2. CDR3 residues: CASSFSGRGYNEQFF. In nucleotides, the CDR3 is TGTGCCAGCAGTTTTAGCGGGAGGGGATACAATGAGCAGTTCTTC.

The CDR3 DNA reads as TGTGCCAGTAGTGGACTAGCGGGAGTGGGCGAGCAGTACTTC. It codes for CASSGLAGVGEQYF. The rearrangement joins TRBV19 to TRBJ2-7; TRBD2 matches at 13 bases. This CDR3 spans 14 amino acids. V lost 5 bases and J lost 6; bases outside the gene matches: 4. Germline V CDR1 and CDR2: LNHDA, SQIVND (reference sequence).

CDR3 protein: CATNGGALDEQYF. DNA of the CDR3: TGTGCCACCAATGGGGGGGCATTGGACGAGCAGTACTTC. The V call is TRBV27, the J call TRBJ2-7; perhaps TRBD2 as D (7 bases). Trimming cost V 10 bases and J 5 bases, with 18 bases left between them. The CDR3 runs to 13 residues. The germline V gene encodes CDR1 MNHEY and CDR2 SMNVEV (reference sequence).

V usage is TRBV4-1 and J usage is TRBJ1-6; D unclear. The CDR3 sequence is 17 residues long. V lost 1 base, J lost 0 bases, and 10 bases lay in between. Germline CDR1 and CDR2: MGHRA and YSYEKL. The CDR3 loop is CASSQGQASSYNSPLHF. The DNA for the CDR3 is TGCGCCAGCAGCCAAGGCCAGGCGAGCTCCTATAATTCACCCCTCCACTTT.